What follows describes a single TCR beta chain. The CDR3 contains 13 residues. The germline V and J ends were trimmed by 7 bases and 6 bases, with 15 bases remaining between them. The germline V gene encodes CDR1 SGHAT and CDR2 FQDESV (reference sequence). TCRdb used MiXCR to reprocess the RT-PCR reads, holding one entry per CDR3 protein. Counted here are roughly 250,000 distinct CDR3 sequences, roughly 15% occurring once; the ten biggest clones make up about 9.9%. The entry originates in a study of patients and donors after allogeneic stem cell transplantation. This clonotype was sampled from a human donor who was either an allogeneic HSCT recipient or a stem cell or donor lymphocyte infusion donor (not recorded which). It is not recorded whose cells these are; they may come from a transplant donor. Sample: blood, either unsorted or a sorted T cell fraction (not recorded which). This chain links TRBV11-1 with TRBJ1-2; D ambiguous. The CDR3 DNA reads as TGTGCCAGCACTGGCGTGCGGGGAAATGGCTACACCTTC. Its translation: CASTGVRGNGYTF.